This T cell receptor beta chain was sequenced during a study of blood T cell repertoires in COVID-19. At the level of the study: Samples taken during acute and convalescent COVID-19 were collected in the United States, Italy and Spain. Sources were T cells, B-cell-depleted T cells, or PBMCs; the material itself was cDNA or gDNA.

Sequenced by immunoSEQ multiplex PCR; TCRdb stores in-frame clones only, minus some. Of around 230,000 clones in the sample, about 88% were seen once. Losses at the gene ends were 5 bases for V and 9 bases for J; bases not matched to a gene: 8. CDR3 length equals 14 residues. The V gene's germline CDR1 is MGHRA and CDR2 YSYEKL. Recruitment covered over 20 US areas and drew participants whose ages spanned roughly 18 to 100 years. What the recovered Cohort 3 donors had was two negative PCRs, clearance, or symptom resolution. The sample consisted of PBMCs or T cells enriched from blood (not recorded which). The sequence derives from a woman in her 30s who had recovered from COVID-19. V gene TRBV4-1 combines with J gene TRBJ2-1, with 9 bases lining up with TRBD2. DNA for the CDR3: TGCGCCAGCAGCGGGGCGGGGGGGCCAGGTGAGCAGTTCTTC. Protein: CASSGAGGPGEQFF.